The 3 T cell receptor beta chains below come from one sample, sequenced in a study of cytomegalovirus exposure and HLA in healthy donors (dated by TCRdb to about 2017). The library was produced with the immunoSEQ multiplex PCR assay. The multiplex PCR relied on a mix of 60 forward primers for TCR Vbeta segments and 13 reverse primers for TCR Jbeta segments. Drawn from immuneACCESS, this table holds only the in-frame rearrangements with V and J called that TCRdb kept. Clones are partly lost; checked studies trace under half to an unresolved V gene and leave the rest unexplained. This specimen's table enumerates 100,000 or so clones. Clones ranked in the top ten supply about 0.59% of the sample. The source material was PBMCs. Receptor source: a man aged 50 or older in good health and CMV-seronegative.

The chain uses TRBV7-2 and TRBJ2-3; a possible D gene is TRBD1 (6 bases). This CDR3 is built from 16 residues. Trimming took off 5 bases at V and 0 bases at J, with 15 bases between the two ends. The germline V gene encodes CDR1 SGHTA and CDR2 FQGNSA. The CDR3 DNA follows: TGTGCCAGCAGCAAGCAGATGGGGGCTAGCACAGATACGCAGTATTTT. Protein product: CASSKQMGASTDTQYF.

The gene calls are TRBV30 and TRBJ2-2; 8 bases fit TRBD1. The V gene's germline CDR1 is GTSNPN and CDR2 SVGIG (reference sequence). The CDR3 consists of 15 residues. The trim removed 3 bases at V and 5 bases at J, leaving 8 bases unmatched. CDR3 sequence (DNA): TGTGCCTGGAGACCGCAGGGGGCCAGGACCGGGGAGCTGTTTTTT. Its translation is CAWRPQGARTGELFF. The full variable domain, with the rest looked up from reference TRBV30 and TRBJ2-2, is SQTIHQWPATLVQPVGSPLSLECTVEGTSNPNLYWYRQAAGRGLQLLFYSVGIGQISSEVPQNLSASRPQDRQFILSSKKLLLSDSGFYLCAWRPQGARTGELFFGEGSRLTVL.

This chain links TRBV30 with TRBJ2-5, with TRBD2 identical over 10 bases. This CDR3 has 15 residues. V was clipped by 3 bases and J by 5 bases; unmatched bases: 9. Looked up from germline, CDR1 is GTSNPN and CDR2 is SVGIG (reference sequence). CDR3 DNA: TGTGCCTGGAGCATCCCCGGACTAGCGGCGGAGACCCAGTACTTC. Residues: CAWSIPGLAAETQYF.